This entry features one T cell receptor beta chain sequence. Per the original data handling: Amplification with reference gene primers provided the estimates of nucleated cell counts. Libraries were prepared by immunoSEQ multiplex PCR; TCRdb keeps only in-frame clonotypes and omits some of them. The V and J calls and clone size are taken from that table; D and trimming were inferred from the DNA. The sample carries approximately 300,000 clones, around nine tenths recorded once. Germline CDR1 reads LNHDA; CDR2 reads SQIVND (reference sequence). V lost 4 bases and J lost 5, with 9 bases in between. This CDR3 has 14 residues. The source of the sample is a study of blood T cell repertoires in COVID-19. Looking at the study overall: From T cells, B-cell-depleted T cells, or PBMCs came the material, which was cDNA or gDNA.

Those enrolled in Seattle joined during active infection and were followed longitudinally afterward. The TCR sequence derives from a woman in her 30s with COVID-19, enrolled during active disease. Sequences were obtained from peripheral blood. The rearrangement uses TRBV19 and TRBJ1-6; D remains ambiguous. The CDR3 protein is CASSREQDNSPLHF. The CDR3 bases are TGTGCCAGTAGTAGAGAGCAGGATAATTCACCCCTCCACTTT.